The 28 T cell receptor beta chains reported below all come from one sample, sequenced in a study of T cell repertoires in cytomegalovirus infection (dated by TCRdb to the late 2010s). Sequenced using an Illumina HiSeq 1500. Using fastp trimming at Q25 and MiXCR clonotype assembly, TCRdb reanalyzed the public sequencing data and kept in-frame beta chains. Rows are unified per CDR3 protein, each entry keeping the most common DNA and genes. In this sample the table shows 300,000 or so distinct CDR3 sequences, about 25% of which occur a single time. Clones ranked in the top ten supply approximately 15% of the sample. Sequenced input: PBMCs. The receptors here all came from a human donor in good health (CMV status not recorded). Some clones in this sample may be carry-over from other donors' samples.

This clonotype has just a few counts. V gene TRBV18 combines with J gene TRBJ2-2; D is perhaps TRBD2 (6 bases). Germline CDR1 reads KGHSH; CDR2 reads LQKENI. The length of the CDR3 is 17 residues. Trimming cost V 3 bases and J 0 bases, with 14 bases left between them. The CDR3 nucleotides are TGTGCCAGCTCACCCGTGGGAGCGGGCTCGAACACCGGGGAGCTGTTTTTT. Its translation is CASSPVGAGSNTGELFF.

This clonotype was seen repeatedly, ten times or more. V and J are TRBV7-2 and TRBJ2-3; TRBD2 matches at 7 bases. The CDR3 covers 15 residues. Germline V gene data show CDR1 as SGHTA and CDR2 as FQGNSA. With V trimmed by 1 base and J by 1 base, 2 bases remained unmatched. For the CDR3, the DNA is TGTGCCAGCAGCTTAGATAGCGGGCGCACAGATACGCAGTATTTT. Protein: CASSLDSGRTDTQYF.

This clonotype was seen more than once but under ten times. The CDR3 bases are TGCGCCAGCAGCCGAACAGGGGCTGGGGCCAACGTCCTGACTTTC. This translates into CASSRTGAGANVLTF. The chain joins TRBV5-1 to TRBJ2-6; 7 nucleotides match TRBD1. The CDR3 contains 15 residues. Trimming removed 4 bases from V and 2 bases from J; junction bases left unmatched: 3. Germline V CDR1 and CDR2: SGHRS, YFSETQ.

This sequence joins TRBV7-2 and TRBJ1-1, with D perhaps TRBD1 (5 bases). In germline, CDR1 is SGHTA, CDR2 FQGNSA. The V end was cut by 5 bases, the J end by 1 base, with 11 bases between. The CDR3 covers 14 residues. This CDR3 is CASSTRTGNTEAFF. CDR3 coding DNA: TGTGCCAGCAGCACCCGCACAGGGAACACTGAAGCTTTCTTT. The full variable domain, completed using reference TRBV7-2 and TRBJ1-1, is GAGVSQSPSNKVTEKGKDVELRCDPISGHTALYWYRQSLGQGLEFLIYFQGNSAPDKSGLPSDRFSAERTGGSVSTLTIQRTQQEDSAVYLCASSTRTGNTEAFFGQGTRLTVV.

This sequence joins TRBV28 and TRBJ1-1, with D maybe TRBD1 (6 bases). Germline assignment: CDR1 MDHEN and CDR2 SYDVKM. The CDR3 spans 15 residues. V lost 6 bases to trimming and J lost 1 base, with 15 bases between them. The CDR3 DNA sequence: TGTGCCAGCAGATACCCCGGGACACAGAACACTGAAGCTTTCTTT. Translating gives CASRYPGTQNTEAFF.

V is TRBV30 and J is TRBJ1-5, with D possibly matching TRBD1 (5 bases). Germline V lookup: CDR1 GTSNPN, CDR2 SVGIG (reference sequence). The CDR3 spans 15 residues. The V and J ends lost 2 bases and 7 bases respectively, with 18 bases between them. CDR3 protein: CAWSPKGQVRQPQHF. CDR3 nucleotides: TGTGCCTGGAGTCCCAAGGGGCAGGTCCGACAGCCCCAGCATTTT.

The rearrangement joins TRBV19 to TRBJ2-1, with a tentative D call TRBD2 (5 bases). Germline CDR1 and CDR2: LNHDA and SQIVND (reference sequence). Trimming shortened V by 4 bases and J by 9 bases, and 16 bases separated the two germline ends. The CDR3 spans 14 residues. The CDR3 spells CASSKAGPHSEQFF. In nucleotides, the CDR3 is TGTGCCAGTAGTAAGGCGGGCCCCCACAGTGAGCAGTTCTTC. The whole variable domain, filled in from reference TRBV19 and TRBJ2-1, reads DGGITQSPKYLFRKEGQNVTLSCEQNLNHDAMYWYRQDPGQGLRLIYYSQIVNDFQKGDIAEGYSVSREKKESFPLTVTSAQKNPTAFYLCASSKAGPHSEQFFGPGTRLTVL.

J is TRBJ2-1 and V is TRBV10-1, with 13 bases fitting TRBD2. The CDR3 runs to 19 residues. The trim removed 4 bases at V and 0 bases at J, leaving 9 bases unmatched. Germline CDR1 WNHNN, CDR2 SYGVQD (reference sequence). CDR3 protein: CASSGPGLAGSLSYNEQFF. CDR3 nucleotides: TGCGCCAGCAGTGGGCCGGGACTAGCGGGATCTCTCTCCTACAATGAGCAGTTCTTC.

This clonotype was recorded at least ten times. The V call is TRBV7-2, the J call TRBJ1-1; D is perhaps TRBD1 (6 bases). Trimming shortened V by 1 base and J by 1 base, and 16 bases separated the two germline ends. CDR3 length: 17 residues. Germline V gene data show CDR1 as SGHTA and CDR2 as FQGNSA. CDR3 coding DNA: TGTGCCAGCAGCTTAGGGGTGTCGGGACACGAGAACACTGAAGCTTTCTTT. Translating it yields CASSLGVSGHENTEAFF.

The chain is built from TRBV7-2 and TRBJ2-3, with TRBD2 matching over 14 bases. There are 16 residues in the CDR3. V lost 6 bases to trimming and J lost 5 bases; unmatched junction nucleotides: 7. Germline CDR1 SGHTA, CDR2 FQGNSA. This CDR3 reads CASSKRLAGGKDTQYF. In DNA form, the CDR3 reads TGTGCCAGCAGTAAACGACTAGCGGGAGGGAAAGATACGCAGTATTTT.

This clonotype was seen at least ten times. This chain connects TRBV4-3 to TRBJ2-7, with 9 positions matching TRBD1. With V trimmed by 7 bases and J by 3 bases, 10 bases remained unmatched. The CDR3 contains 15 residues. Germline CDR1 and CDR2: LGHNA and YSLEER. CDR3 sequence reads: CASITARDRVYEQYF. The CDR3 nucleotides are TGCGCCAGCATAACTGCCCGGGACAGGGTCTACGAGCAGTACTTC.

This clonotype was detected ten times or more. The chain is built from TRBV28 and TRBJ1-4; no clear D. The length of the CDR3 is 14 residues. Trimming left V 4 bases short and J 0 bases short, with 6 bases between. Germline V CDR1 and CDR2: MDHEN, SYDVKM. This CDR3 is CASSSLATNEKLFF. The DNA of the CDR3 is TGTGCCAGCAGTTCGCTTGCAACTAATGAAAAACTGTTTTTT.

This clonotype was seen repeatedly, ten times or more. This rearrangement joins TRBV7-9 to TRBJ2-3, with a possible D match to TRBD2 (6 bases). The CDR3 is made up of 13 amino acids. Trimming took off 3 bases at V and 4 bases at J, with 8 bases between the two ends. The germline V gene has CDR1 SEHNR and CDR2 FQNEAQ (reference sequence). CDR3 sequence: CASSFGEADTQYF. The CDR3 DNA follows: TGTGCCAGCAGCTTTGGGGAGGCAGATACGCAGTATTTT.

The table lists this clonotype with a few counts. The CDR3 sequence is CASTAGIDEQFF. Here the CDR3 DNA reads TGTGCCAGCACCGCGGGAATAGATGAGCAGTTCTTC. The J gene is TRBJ2-1, the V gene TRBV28; possibly TRBD2 for D (6 bases). There are 12 residues in the CDR3. Trimming cost V 7 bases and J 8 bases, with 12 bases left between them. CDR1 is MDHEN, CDR2 SYDVKM, per germline.

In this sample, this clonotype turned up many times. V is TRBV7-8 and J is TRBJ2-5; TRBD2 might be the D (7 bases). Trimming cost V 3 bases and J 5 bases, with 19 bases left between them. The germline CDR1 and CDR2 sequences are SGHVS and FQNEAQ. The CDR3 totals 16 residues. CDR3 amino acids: CASSFILRGGEETQYF. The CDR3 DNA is TGTGCCAGCAGCTTCATTCTTAGGGGGGGGGAGGAGACCCAGTACTTC.

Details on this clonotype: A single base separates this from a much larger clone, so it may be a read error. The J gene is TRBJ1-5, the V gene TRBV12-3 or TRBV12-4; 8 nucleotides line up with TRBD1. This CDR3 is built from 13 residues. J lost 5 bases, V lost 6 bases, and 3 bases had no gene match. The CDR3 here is CASRKQGDQPQHF. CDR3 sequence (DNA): TGTGCCAGCAGGAAACAGGGGGATCAGCCCCAGCATTTT.

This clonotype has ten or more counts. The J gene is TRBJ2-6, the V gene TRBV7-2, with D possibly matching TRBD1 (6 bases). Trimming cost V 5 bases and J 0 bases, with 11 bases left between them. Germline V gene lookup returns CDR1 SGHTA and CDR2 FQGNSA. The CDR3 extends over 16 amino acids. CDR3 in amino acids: CASSPTGTSGANVLTF. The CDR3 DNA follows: TGTGCCAGCAGCCCTACAGGGACCTCTGGGGCCAACGTCCTGACTTTC.

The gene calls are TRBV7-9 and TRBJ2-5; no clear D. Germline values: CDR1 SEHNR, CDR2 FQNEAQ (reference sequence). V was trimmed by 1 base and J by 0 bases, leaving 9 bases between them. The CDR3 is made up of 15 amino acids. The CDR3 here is CASSLEAAYQETQYF. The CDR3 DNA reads TGTGCCAGCAGCTTAGAGGCGGCGTACCAAGAGACCCAGTACTTC.

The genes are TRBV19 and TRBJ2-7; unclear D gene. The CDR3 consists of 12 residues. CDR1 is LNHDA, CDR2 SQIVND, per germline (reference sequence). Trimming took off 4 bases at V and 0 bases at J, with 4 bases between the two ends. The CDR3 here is CASSKSSYEQYF. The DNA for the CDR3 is TGTGCCAGTAGTAAATCCTCCTACGAGCAGTACTTC.

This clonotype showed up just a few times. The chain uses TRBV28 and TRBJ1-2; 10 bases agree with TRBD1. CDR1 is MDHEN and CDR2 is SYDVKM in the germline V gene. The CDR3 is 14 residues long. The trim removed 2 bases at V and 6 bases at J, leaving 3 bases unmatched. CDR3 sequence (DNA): TGTGCCAGCAGTTTAATTGACAGGGGGCATGGCTACACCTTC. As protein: CASSLIDRGHGYTF.

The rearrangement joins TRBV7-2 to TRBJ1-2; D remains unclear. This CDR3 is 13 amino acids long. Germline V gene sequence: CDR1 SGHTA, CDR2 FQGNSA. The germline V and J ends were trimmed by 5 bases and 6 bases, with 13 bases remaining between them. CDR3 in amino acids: CASSQLGWDGYTF. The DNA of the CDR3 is TGTGCCAGCAGCCAGCTGGGTTGGGATGGCTACACCTTC.

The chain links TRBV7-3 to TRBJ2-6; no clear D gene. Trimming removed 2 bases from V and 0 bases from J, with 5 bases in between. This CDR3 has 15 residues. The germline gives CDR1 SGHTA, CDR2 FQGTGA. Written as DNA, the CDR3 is TGTGCCAGCAGCTTACTCAACTCTGGGGCCAACGTCCTGACTTTC. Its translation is CASSLLNSGANVLTF.

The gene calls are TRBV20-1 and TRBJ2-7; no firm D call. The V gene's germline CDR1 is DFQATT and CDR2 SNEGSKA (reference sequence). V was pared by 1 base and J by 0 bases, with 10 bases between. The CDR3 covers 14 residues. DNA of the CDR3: TGCAGTGCTAGAGCGTCTGCCAGCTCCTACGAGCAGTACTTC. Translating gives CSARASASSYEQYF.

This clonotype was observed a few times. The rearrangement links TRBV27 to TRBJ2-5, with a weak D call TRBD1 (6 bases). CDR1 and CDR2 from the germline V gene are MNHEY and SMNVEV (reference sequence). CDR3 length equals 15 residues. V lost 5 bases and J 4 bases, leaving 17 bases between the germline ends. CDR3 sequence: CASSASYRVGETQYF. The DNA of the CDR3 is TGTGCCAGCAGTGCTAGCTACAGGGTTGGAGAGACCCAGTACTTC.

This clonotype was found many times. As DNA, the CDR3 is TGTGCCAGCAGCTTATCCGTGAGCATCGCCTACAATGAGCAGTTCTTC. Its protein product is CASSLSVSIAYNEQFF. The V call is TRBV7-2, the J call TRBJ2-1; unclear D gene. V dropped 2 bases and J dropped 2 bases, with 13 bases sitting between them. This CDR3 contains 16 residues. Germline CDR1 and CDR2: SGHTA and FQGNSA.

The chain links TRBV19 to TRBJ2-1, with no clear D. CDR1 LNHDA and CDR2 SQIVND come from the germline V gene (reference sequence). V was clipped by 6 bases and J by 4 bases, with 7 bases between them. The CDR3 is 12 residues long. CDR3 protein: CASRDGYNEQFF. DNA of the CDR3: TGTGCCAGTAGGGACGGTTACAATGAGCAGTTCTTC.

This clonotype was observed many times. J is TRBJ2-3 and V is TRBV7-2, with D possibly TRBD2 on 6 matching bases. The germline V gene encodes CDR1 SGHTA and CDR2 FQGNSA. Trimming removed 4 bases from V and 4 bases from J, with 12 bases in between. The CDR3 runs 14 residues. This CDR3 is CASSYRPSADTQYF. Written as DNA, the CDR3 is TGTGCCAGCAGCTATCGTCCTAGCGCAGATACGCAGTATTTT.

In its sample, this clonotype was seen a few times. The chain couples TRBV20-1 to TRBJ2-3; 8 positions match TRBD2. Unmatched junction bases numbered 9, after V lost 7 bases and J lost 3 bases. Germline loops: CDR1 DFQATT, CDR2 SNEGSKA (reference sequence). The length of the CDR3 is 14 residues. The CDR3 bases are TGCAGTGGCGGGAAGGGCGGGAGGACAGATACGCAGTATTTT. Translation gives CSGGKGGRTDTQYF.